The rows below give T cell receptor beta chains drawn from one sample of a study of CD8+ T cells in alopecia areata. The assay was immunoSEQ multiplex PCR, and TCRdb's table has in-frame clones only and misses some. The sample holds 100,000 to 120,000 clones, under 65% seen once. Material for sequencing was NKG2D-low CD8+ T cells sorted from blood. The receptors were gathered from a human donor with alopecia areata. The CDR3 runs from the conserved cysteine through the conserved F or W. D genes are given only for firm matches. Clone size appears in some rows only: once, few, many, or a class for an expanded clone.

J gene	D gene	clone size	V gene	CDR3 protein	CDR3 DNA
TRBJ2-1	-	-	TRBV10-3	CAISDRDRVSVDEQFF	TGTGCCATCAGTGATCGGGACCGCGTTAGTGTGGATGAGCAGTTCTTC
TRBJ1-2	TRBD1	-	TRBV28	CASSPIPGQVNGYTF	TGTGCCAGCAGTCCGATACCGGGACAGGTTAATGGCTACACCTTC
TRBJ2-4	-	-	TRBV2	CASSEDPRTTLAKNIQYF	TGTGCCAGCAGTGAAGATCCCCGGACAACGTTAGCCAAAAACATTCAGTACTTC
TRBJ2-6	TRBD2	-	TRBV4-1	CASSQTSGTGANVLTF	TGCGCCAGCAGCCAAACTAGCGGGACTGGGGCCAACGTCCTGACTTTC
TRBJ2-1	TRBD2	-	TRBV9	CASSGAILGLAGNEQFF	TGTGCCAGCAGCGGAGCTATACTGGGACTAGCAGGCAATGAGCAGTTCTTC
TRBJ2-2	TRBD1	-	TRBV5-6	CASSFGQGPGELFF	TGTGCCAGCAGCTTCGGACAGGGTCCCGGGGAGCTGTTTTTT
TRBJ2-1	-	few	TRBV7-9	CASSSRSISYNEQFF	TGTGCCAGCAGCTCGAGAAGTATTTCCTACAATGAGCAGTTCTTC
TRBJ1-5	-	once	TRBV28	CASSLESPQHF	TGTGCCAGCAGTTTAGAGAGTCCCCAGCATTTT
TRBJ2-2	-	-	TRBV7-9	CASSPTGELFF	TGTGCCAGCAGCCCCACCGGGGAGCTGTTTTTT
TRBJ2-1	TRBD2	few	TRBV7-6	CASSSGLGVDEQFF	TGTGCCAGCAGCTCCGGACTAGGTGTCGATGAGCAGTTCTTC
TRBJ2-7	-	once	TRBV27	CASSLSFGTGREQYF	TGTGCCAGCAGTTTATCATTCGGAACCGGTAGGGAGCAGTACTTC
TRBJ2-7	TRBD1	-	TRBV7-9	CASSAGSTGDNEQYF	TGTGCCAGCAGCGCGGGTAGTACAGGGGACAACGAGCAGTACTTC
TRBJ2-5	TRBD1	-	TRBV10-2	CASSSRTGYDQETQYF	TGCGCCAGCAGTAGCCGGACAGGGTATGACCAAGAGACCCAGTACTTC
TRBJ1-1	-	few	TRBV29-1	CSVTVGFGTEAFF	TGCAGCGTTACAGTGGGGTTTGGCACTGAAGCTTTCTTT
TRBJ2-1	TRBD2	-	TRBV29-1	CSVEGLPLSYNEQFF	TGCAGCGTTGAGGGACTACCTCTCTCCTACAATGAGCAGTTCTTC
TRBJ2-1	TRBD1	-	TRBV28	CASSTNRDRGSYGEQFF	TGTGCCAGCAGTACCAACCGGGACAGGGGGTCATACGGTGAGCAGTTCTTC
TRBJ1-4	-	-	TRBV6-5	CASSYSRQAQAEKLFF	TGTGCCAGCAGTTACTCCAGACAGGCCCAAGCTGAAAAACTGTTTTTT
TRBJ2-1	-	-	TRBV27	CASSALTEQFF	TGTGCCAGCAGTGCCCTAACTGAGCAGTTCTTC
TRBJ2-7	-	-	TRBV6-6	CASSNQGTYEQYF	TGTGCCAGCAGTAACCAGGGGACCTACGAGCAGTACTTC
TRBJ1-2	-	-	TRBV7-8	CASSLALLDVYGYTF	TGTGCCAGCAGCTTAGCGTTACTGGACGTCTATGGCTACACCTTC
TRBJ2-5	TRBD1	-	TRBV27	CASSLSTRDRGRETQYF	TGTGCCAGCAGTTTATCGACCCGAGACAGGGGGCGGGAGACCCAGTACTTC
TRBJ2-1	TRBD2	-	TRBV5-1	CASSPPSLAGPSYNEQFF	TGCGCCAGCAGCCCCCCATCCCTAGCGGGTCCCTCCTACAATGAGCAGTTCTTC
TRBJ1-2	-	-	TRBV29-1	CSEETLRNYGYTF	TGCAGCGAAGAAACTCTACGTAACTATGGCTACACCTTC
TRBJ2-1	-	-	TRBV30	CAWSIQATRNEQFF	TGTGCCTGGAGTATTCAGGCTACTCGTAATGAGCAGTTCTTC
TRBJ2-3	TRBD2	-	TRBV11-2	CASSLVAAGVLDTQYF	TGTGCCAGCAGCTTAGTTGCAGCGGGAGTGCTAGATACGCAGTATTTT
TRBJ2-1	TRBD2	-	TRBV30	CACWTSGRFDEQFF	TGTGCCTGCTGGACTAGCGGGAGGTTTGATGAGCAGTTCTTC
TRBJ2-7	-	-	TRBV4-1	CASSQESRPHYEQYF	TGCGCCAGCAGCCAAGAGTCCAGACCTCACTACGAGCAGTACTTC
TRBJ2-6	-	-	TRBV27	CASSFSGANVLTF	TGTGCCAGCAGTTTCTCTGGGGCCAACGTCCTGACTTTC
TRBJ2-1	-	once	TRBV11-2	CASSLELSGSYNEQFF	TGTGCCAGCAGCTTAGAATTAAGCGGCTCCTACAATGAGCAGTTCTTC
TRBJ1-2	TRBD1	few	TRBV7-8	CASSPGQANYGYTF	TGTGCCAGCAGCCCGGGACAGGCTAACTATGGCTACACCTTC
TRBJ1-2	-	few	TRBV27	CASSIRPWDLYTF	TGTGCCAGCAGCATAAGGCCATGGGACCTCTACACCTTC
TRBJ2-1	TRBD2	-	TRBV7-9	CASTGTSGSSYNEQFF	TGTGCCAGCACCGGGACTAGCGGGAGTTCCTACAATGAGCAGTTCTTC
TRBJ2-5	-	-	TRBV7-9	CASSVAGYQETQYF	TGTGCCAGCAGTGTGGCCGGGTACCAAGAGACCCAGTACTTC
TRBJ2-1	TRBD2	-	TRBV5-1	CASRGEGYYNEQFF	TGCGCCAGCAGGGGGGAGGGCTACTACAATGAGCAGTTCTTC
TRBJ2-7	TRBD1	-	TRBV6-6	CASSTGVTYEQYF	TGTGCCAGCAGTACAGGGGTAACCTACGAGCAGTACTTC
TRBJ1-2	TRBD1	-	TRBV7-2	CASSPIGQGQDYGYTF	TGTGCCAGCAGCCCGATTGGACAGGGACAAGACTATGGCTACACCTTC
TRBJ2-7	-	-	TRBV5-4	CASSLDRGLSLSSYEQYF	TGTGCCAGCAGCTTGGACAGGGGACTTTCCCTTAGCTCCTACGAGCAGTACTTC
TRBJ2-6	-	-	TRBV7-6	CASSLVGRSISGANVLTF	TGTGCCAGCAGCTTAGTTGGCAGGTCCATCTCTGGGGCCAACGTCCTGACTTTC
TRBJ2-5	TRBD1	-	TRBV15	CATSSDRGRQETQYF	TGTGCCACCAGCAGTGACAGGGGGCGTCAAGAGACCCAGTACTTC
TRBJ2-7	-	few	TRBV13	CASSLGPGRDEQYF	TGTGCCAGCAGCTTAGGTCCCGGGAGAGACGAGCAGTACTTC
TRBJ2-1	TRBD1	-	TRBV19	CASSIARDRGQQFF	TGTGCCAGTAGTATAGCCCGTGACAGGGGTCAGCAGTTCTTC
TRBJ1-5	-	-	TRBV5-4	CASSSRLRNQPQHF	TGTGCCAGCAGCTCCCGCCTCCGGAATCAGCCCCAGCATTTT
TRBJ2-2	-	-	TRBV4-2	CASSHPGEGTGELFF	TGTGCCAGCAGCCACCCAGGGGAGGGGACCGGGGAGCTGTTTTTT
TRBJ2-7	-	few	TRBV5-1	CASRVRRASYEQYF	TGCGCCAGCAGGGTTCGGCGGGCCTCCTACGAGCAGTACTTC
TRBJ2-7	TRBD1	few	TRBV4-1	CASSQAWDRGTYEQYF	TGCGCCAGCAGCCAAGCCTGGGACAGGGGGACCTACGAGCAGTACTTC
TRBJ2-3	-	few	TRBV19	CASSTLPTDTQYF	TGTGCCAGTAGTACGTTACCCACAGATACGCAGTATTTT
TRBJ1-2	-	-	TRBV13	CASSLGRGSGEGYTF	TGTGCCAGCAGCTTAGGCCGTGGCTCTGGCGAGGGCTACACCTTC
TRBJ1-1	-	-	TRBV27	CASSLSTNTEAFF	TGTGCCAGCAGTTTAAGTACGAACACTGAAGCTTTCTTT
TRBJ2-3	TRBD2	-	TRBV27	CASSSAGGPPDTQYF	TGTGCCAGCAGTTCGGCGGGAGGGCCGCCAGATACGCAGTATTTT
TRBJ2-7	-	-	TRBV9	CASSGAQSSYEQYF	TGTGCCAGCAGCGGGGCCCAGAGCTCCTACGAGCAGTACTTC
TRBJ2-5	TRBD1	-	TRBV7-6	CASSATGEETQYF	TGTGCCAGCAGCGCGACAGGGGAAGAGACCCAGTACTTC